These 15 T cell receptor beta chains originate from one sample sequenced in a study of vaccination effects on CD4 cells after COVID-19 (dated by TCRdb to between 2022 and 2023). In the ViraFEST assay, PBMC were stimulated with viral peptide pools, and antigen-specific CD4+ T cell clonotypes were then identified by expansion using TCR sequencing. After less than 13 days of culture, CD4+ T cells were isolated with the EasySep CD4+ T cell isolation kit. Negative nucleocapsid antibody results before and after vaccination confirmed that the healthy vaccine recipients had no prior SARS-CoV-2 infection. These receptors' antigens are unknown. The library relied on the immunoSEQ multiplex PCR assay. In TCRdb, the immuneACCESS table is reduced to in-frame sequences with V and J assigned. These tables do not hold every clone; where another copy was compared, an unresolved V gene accounts for under half, and the others remain unexplained. The sample data list about 23,000 clones, and less than 80% of these were observed just once. The ten biggest clones cover under 3.5% of the sample.

Sequences were derived from CD4+ T cells from PBMCs cultured with SARS-CoV-2 spike peptides, sampled before COVID-19 vaccination. The sample's cell subset or site label is to be understood as: SARS-CoV-2 spike overlapping peptide pool stimulation. The receptors here all came from a human donor who received a COVID-19 vaccine.

This clone was detected a few times. The chain joins TRBV3-1 (or the pseudogene TRBV3-2) to TRBJ1-2, with D perhaps matching TRBD1 (5 bases). The CDR3 contains 12 residues. Germline V lookup: CDR1 LGHDT, CDR2 YNNKEL (reference sequence). V gave up 3 bases and J gave up 8 bases, with 10 bases separating them. CDR3 sequence (DNA): TGTGCCAGCAGCCAGGGACCGGACGGCTACACCTTC. Translated: CASSQGPDGYTF.

The chain couples TRBV7-9 to TRBJ2-3; D might be TRBD2 (5 bases). Germline CDR1 reads SEHNR; CDR2 reads FQNEAQ (reference sequence). CDR3 length equals 14 residues. Trimming stripped 2 bases from V and 2 bases from J, with 8 bases between. CDR3 coding DNA: TGTGCCAGCAGCTTAAGCGGAAACACAGATACGCAGTATTTT. Translation: CASSLSGNTDTQYF.

The rearrangement uses TRBV28 and TRBJ2-2; TRBD1 is a possible D gene (5 bases). Germline V gene lookup returns CDR1 MDHEN and CDR2 SYDVKM. The CDR3 covers 16 residues. V dropped 6 bases and J dropped 4 bases, with 18 bases sitting between them. The CDR3 sequence: CASSLSRGWSTGELFF. DNA for the CDR3: TGTGCCAGCAGCCTATCAAGGGGCTGGTCCACCGGGGAGCTGTTTTTT.

The rearrangement links TRBV6-4 to TRBJ2-3; D may match TRBD1 or TRBD2 (6 bases each). Germline V CDR1 and CDR2: MRHNA, SNTAGT. This CDR3 is built from 14 residues. Between the trimmed V and J ends, which lost 2 bases and 2 bases, there was a span of 8 bases. The CDR3 bases are TGTGCCAGCAGTGACGGGGGGCCCACAGATACGCAGTATTTT. It yields the protein CASSDGGPTDTQYF.

This clone was seen just once. V gene TRBV5-6 combines with J gene TRBJ2-5; 14 bases fit TRBD2. CDR1 is SGHDT, CDR2 YYEEEE, per germline. The CDR3 is made up of 17 amino acids. V shed 6 bases and J 5 bases; nucleotides not matched to a gene: 12. The CDR3 nucleotides are TGTGCCAGCATAGGGACTAGCGGGAGAGGTTTTCGGGAGACCCAGTACTTC. Translating gives CASIGTSGRGFRETQYF.

The chain links TRBV6-6 to TRBJ2-7; tentative D call: TRBD2 (6 bases). V lost 5 bases and J 2 bases, leaving 13 bases between the germline ends. The CDR3 runs 14 residues. The germline gives CDR1 MNHNY, CDR2 SVGAGI (reference sequence). The CDR3 sequence: CASSPPGGTYEQYF. CDR3 in DNA: TGTGCCAGCAGTCCCCCCGGGGGTACCTACGAGCAGTACTTC.

This clone occurred once. The chain carries TRBV27 and TRBJ1-1; 10 nucleotides agree with TRBD1. This CDR3 comprises 18 residues. Trimming removed 5 bases from V and 3 bases from J; junction bases left unmatched: 15. CDR1 is MNHEY and CDR2 is SMNVEV in the germline V gene (reference sequence). The CDR3 loop reads CASSAKAPGQGYDTEAFF. The CDR3 bases are TGTGCCAGCAGTGCTAAGGCCCCGGGACAGGGGTATGACACTGAAGCTTTCTTT.

This clone was counted once. The J gene is TRBJ2-3, the V gene TRBV3-1 (or the pseudogene TRBV3-2); D remains unclear. The V end lost 6 bases, the J end lost 3 bases, and 10 bases lay between the germline ends. Germline lookup yields CDR1 LGHDT and CDR2 YNNKEL (reference sequence). This CDR3 comprises 13 residues. CDR3 sequence reads: CASRETGTDTQYF. The CDR3 DNA follows: TGTGCCAGCAGAGAGACCGGGACAGATACGCAGTATTTT.

The chain has TRBV6-5 and TRBJ1-4, with D possibly matching TRBD1 (5 bases). Trimming shortened V by 6 bases and J by 5 bases, and 16 bases separated the two germline ends. The CDR3 is made up of 15 amino acids. Looked up from germline, CDR1 is MNHEY and CDR2 is SVGAGI. CDR3 in DNA: TGTGCCAGCAGGCGGGACGGACAAGTAAATGAAAAACTGTTTTTT. Translating gives CASRRDGQVNEKLFF.

This rearrangement joins TRBV5-1 to TRBJ2-5; the D gene is possibly TRBD1 (6 bases). V was pared by 0 bases and J by 1 base, with 10 bases between. Germline lookup yields CDR1 SGHRS and CDR2 YFSETQ. CDR3 length: 15 amino acids. The CDR3 is CASSLDLGGQETQYF. The DNA of the CDR3 is TGCGCCAGCAGCTTGGATCTAGGGGGCCAAGAGACCCAGTACTTC.

CDR3 sequence reads: CASSLGGPGRRVGELFF. The DNA of the CDR3 is TGCGCCAGCAGCTTGGGGGGACCGGGACGTCGAGTCGGGGAGCTGTTTTTT. The chain has TRBV5-1 and TRBJ2-2; either TRBD1 or TRBD2 may supply D (5 bases each). This CDR3 contains 17 residues. Germline CDR1 is SGHRS and CDR2 is YFSETQ. V was clipped by 0 bases and J by 7 bases, with 19 bases between them.

The rearrangement links TRBV5-1 to TRBJ2-1, with no clear D. The germline V and J ends were trimmed by 2 bases and 5 bases, with 11 bases remaining between them. CDR3 length: 14 amino acids. The V gene's germline CDR1 is SGHRS and CDR2 YFSETQ. The CDR3 sequence: CASSFSSDNNEQFF. CDR3 in DNA: TGCGCCAGCAGCTTTTCATCAGATAACAATGAGCAGTTCTTC.

In its sample, this clone was seen a few times. V is TRBV4-1 and J is TRBJ2-5, with TRBD2 identical over 13 bases. V lost 1 base to trimming and J lost 5 bases; unmatched junction nucleotides: 7. Germline V gene data show CDR1 as MGHRA and CDR2 as YSYEKL. The CDR3 contains 17 residues. The CDR3, as DNA: TGCGCCAGCAGCCAAGCCTCGACTAGCGGGGGGTTTGAGACCCAGTACTTC. It translates to CASSQASTSGGFETQYF.

CDR3 bases: TGTGCCAGCAGCTACCGGGATAACAGCTCCTACGAGCAGTACTTC. Translated, it gives CASSYRDNSSYEQYF. V is TRBV5-4 and J is TRBJ2-7, with D possibly being TRBD2 (5 bases). The V and J ends lost 3 bases and 0 bases respectively, with 13 bases between them. The CDR3 sequence is 15 residues long. Per germline, CDR1 SGHNT and CDR2 YYREEE (reference sequence).

The gene calls are TRBV5-4 and TRBJ1-2; 7 positions agree with TRBD1. The CDR3 length is 13 residues. Losses at the gene ends were 2 bases for V and 4 bases for J; bases not matched to a gene: 2. CDR1 SGHNT and CDR2 YYREEE come from the germline V gene (reference sequence). This CDR3 reads CASSFGQVYGYTF. The CDR3 DNA is TGTGCCAGCAGCTTCGGACAGGTCTATGGCTACACCTTC.